Listed below are T cell receptor beta chains from one sample, sequenced in a study of CD8+CD57+ T cells in acquired aplastic anemia. TCRdb used MiXCR to reprocess the reads, holding one entry per CDR3 protein. The sample has some 150,000 distinct CDR3 sequences, 40% to 45% seen once. The source material was sorted CD4+, CD8+, or CD8+CD57+ T cells (not recorded which) from PBMCs. The receptors originated from a human donor in good health, serving as a control. Each CDR3 is given without its conserved first and last residue. Not every row has a clone size; where given, it reads once, few, many or a size class.

CDR3,J,size,V
AISDHLAGDYEQY,TRBJ2-7,.,TRBV10-3
ASSPQGPGTEAF,TRBJ1-1,.,TRBV10-1
SATGTGIYEQY,TRBJ2-7,.,TRBV20-1
ASSYSERVAEAF,TRBJ1-1,many,TRBV6-6
ASSLVREGGGYT,TRBJ1-2,.,TRBV7-2
ASGLGGAGNQPQH,TRBJ1-5,few,TRBV12-5
ASRDRIDNEQF,TRBJ2-1,many,TRBV6-1
ATSDSGTVYTGELS,TRBJ2-2,.,TRBV24-1
ATSRSIGQGLSYEQY,TRBJ2-7,.,TRBV15
ASRGGAHYGYT,TRBJ1-2,few,TRBV12-3/TRBV12-4
ATREGGVGTQY,TRBJ2-3,many,TRBV24-1
ASSSFRTGVYGYT,TRBJ1-2,.,TRBV9
ATRPGRLTDTQY,TRBJ2-3,many,TRBV19
ASSVNPRGETQY,TRBJ2-5,.,TRBV6-1
ASSPGGYT,TRBJ1-2,.,TRBV7-6
ATSDPGRAYGYT,TRBJ1-2,many,TRBV24-1
ASSDQLAGYNEQF,TRBJ2-1,.,TRBV10-1
ATSSYLNSPLH,TRBJ1-6,.,TRBV15
SVESGGLGYT,TRBJ1-2,.,TRBV29-1
ASSFGTSGKGGEQY,TRBJ2-7,many,TRBV5-8
ASSLAPGMNQPQH,TRBJ1-5,many,TRBV5-4
ATSVGTAYGYT,TRBJ1-2,.,TRBV24-1
ASSLAPGTGELF,TRBJ2-2,once,TRBV7-7
ASSFSGTGADTQY,TRBJ2-3,many,TRBV5-1
ASGVGPGYGYT,TRBJ1-2,once,TRBV2
ASSGAQETQY,TRBJ2-5,.,TRBV2
ASIGDRTGDEQY,TRBJ2-7,.,TRBV2